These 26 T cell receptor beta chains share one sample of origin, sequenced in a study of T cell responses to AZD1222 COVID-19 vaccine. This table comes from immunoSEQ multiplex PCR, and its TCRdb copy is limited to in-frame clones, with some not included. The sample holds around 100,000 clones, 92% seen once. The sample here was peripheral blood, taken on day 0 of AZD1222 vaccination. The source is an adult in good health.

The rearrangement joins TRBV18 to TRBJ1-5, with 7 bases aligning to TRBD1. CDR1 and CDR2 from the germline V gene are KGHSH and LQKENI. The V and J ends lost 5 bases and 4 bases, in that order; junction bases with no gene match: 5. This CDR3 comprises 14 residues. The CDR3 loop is CASSDRVWNQPQHF. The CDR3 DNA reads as TGTGCCAGCTCAGACAGGGTATGGAATCAGCCCCAGCATTTT.

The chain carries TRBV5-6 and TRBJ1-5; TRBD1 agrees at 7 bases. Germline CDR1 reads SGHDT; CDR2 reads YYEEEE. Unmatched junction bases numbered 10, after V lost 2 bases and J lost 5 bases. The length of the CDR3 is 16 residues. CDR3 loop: CASSFTRDSGYQPQHF. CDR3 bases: TGTGCCAGCAGCTTTACGAGGGACAGTGGCTATCAGCCCCAGCATTTT.

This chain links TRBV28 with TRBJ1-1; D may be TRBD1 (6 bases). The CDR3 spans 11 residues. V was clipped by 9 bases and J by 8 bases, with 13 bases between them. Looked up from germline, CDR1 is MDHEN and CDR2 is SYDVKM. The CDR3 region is CASLGHLEAFF. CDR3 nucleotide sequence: TGTGCCAGTTTGGGACATCTAGAAGCTTTCTTT.

CDR3 bases: TGTGCCAGCTCACGCTCAGGACAGGGGGCAGGCTACACCTTC. Translating gives CASSRSGQGAGYTF. The chain employs TRBV18 and TRBJ1-2; 11 nucleotides agree with TRBD1. Germline assignment: CDR1 KGHSH and CDR2 LQKENI. This CDR3 has 14 residues. With 4 bases clipped from V and 8 bases from J, the junction kept 6 bases outside the gene matches.

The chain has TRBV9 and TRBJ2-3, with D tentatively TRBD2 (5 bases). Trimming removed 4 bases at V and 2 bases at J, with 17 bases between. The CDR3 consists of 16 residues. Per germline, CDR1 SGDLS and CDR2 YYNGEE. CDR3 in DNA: TGTGCCAGCAGCAATCGACGCGGGCGAGACACAGATACGCAGTATTTT. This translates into CASSNRRGRDTDTQYF.

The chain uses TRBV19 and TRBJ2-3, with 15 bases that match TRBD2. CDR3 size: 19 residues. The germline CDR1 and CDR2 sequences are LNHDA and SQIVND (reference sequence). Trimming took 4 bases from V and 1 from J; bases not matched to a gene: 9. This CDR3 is CASSKWTSGRERGTDTQYF. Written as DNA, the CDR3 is TGTGCCAGTAGTAAGTGGACTAGCGGGAGGGAAAGAGGCACAGATACGCAGTATTTT.

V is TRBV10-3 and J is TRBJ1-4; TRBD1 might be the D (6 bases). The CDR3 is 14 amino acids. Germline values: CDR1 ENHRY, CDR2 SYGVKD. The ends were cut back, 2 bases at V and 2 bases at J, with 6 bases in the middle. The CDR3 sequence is CAISERGTNEKLFF. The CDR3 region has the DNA TGTGCCATCAGTGAGAGGGGGACTAATGAAAAACTGTTTTTT.

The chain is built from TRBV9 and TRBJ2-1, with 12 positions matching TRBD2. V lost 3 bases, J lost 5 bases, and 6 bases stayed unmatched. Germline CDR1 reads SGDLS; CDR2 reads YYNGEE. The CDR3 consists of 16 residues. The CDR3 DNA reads TGTGCCAGCAGCGGCTCTAGCGGGAGGGCCCACAATGAGCAGTTCTTC. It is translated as CASSGSSGRAHNEQFF.

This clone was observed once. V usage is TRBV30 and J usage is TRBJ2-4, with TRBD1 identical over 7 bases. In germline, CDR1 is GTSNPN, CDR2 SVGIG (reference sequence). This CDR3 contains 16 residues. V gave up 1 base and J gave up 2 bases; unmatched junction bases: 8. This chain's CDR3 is CAWSEGARLSKNIQYF. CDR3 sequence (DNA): TGTGCCTGGAGTGAGGGGGCGCGTTTATCCAAAAACATTCAGTACTTC.

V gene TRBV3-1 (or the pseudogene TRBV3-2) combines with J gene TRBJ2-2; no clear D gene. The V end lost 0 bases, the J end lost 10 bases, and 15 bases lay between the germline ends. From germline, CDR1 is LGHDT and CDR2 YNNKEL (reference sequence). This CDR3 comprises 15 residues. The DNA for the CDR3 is TGTGCCAGCAGCCAAGAGAAGCTAGGCAGCGAGGAGCTGTTTTTT. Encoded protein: CASSQEKLGSEELFF.

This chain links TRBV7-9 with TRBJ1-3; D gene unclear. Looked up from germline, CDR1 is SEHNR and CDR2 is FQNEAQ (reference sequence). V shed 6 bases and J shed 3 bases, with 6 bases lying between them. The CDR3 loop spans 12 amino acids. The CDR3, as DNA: TGTGCCAGCAGGGATGGTGGAAACACCATATATTTT. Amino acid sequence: CASRDGGNTIYF. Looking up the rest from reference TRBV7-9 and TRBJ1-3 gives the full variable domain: DTGVSQNPRHKITKRGQNVTFRCDPISEHNRLYWYRQTLGQGPEFLTYFQNEAQLEKSRLLSDRFSAERPKGSFSTLEIQRTEQGDSAMYLCASRDGGNTIYFGEGSWLTVV.

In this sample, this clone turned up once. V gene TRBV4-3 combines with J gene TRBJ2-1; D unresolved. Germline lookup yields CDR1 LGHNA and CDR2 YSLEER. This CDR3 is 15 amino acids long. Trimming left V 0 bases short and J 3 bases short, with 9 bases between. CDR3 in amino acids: CASSQDPRNYNEQFF. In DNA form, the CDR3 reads TGCGCCAGCAGCCAAGATCCCAGGAACTACAATGAGCAGTTCTTC.

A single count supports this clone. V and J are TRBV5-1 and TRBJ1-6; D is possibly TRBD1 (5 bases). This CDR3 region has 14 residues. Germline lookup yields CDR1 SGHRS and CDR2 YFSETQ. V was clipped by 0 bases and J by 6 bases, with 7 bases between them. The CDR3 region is CASSLGDGNSPLHF. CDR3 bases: TGCGCCAGCAGCTTGGGGGACGGTAATTCACCCCTCCACTTT.

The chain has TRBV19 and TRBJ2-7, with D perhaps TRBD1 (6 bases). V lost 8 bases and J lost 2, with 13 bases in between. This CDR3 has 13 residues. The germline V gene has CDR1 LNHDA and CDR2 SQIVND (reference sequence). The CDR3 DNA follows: TGTGCCAGTGGCACAACAGGGACCTACGAGCAGTACTTC. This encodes CASGTTGTYEQYF.

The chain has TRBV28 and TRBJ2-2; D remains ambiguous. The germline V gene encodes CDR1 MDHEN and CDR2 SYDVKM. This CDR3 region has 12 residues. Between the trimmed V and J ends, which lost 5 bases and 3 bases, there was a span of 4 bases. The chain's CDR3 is CASSPYTGELFF. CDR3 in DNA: TGTGCCAGCAGTCCCTACACCGGGGAGCTGTTTTTT.

The CDR3: CASSGTGELFF. DNA of the CDR3: TGTGCCAGCAGCGGCACCGGGGAGCTGTTTTTT. This chain joins TRBV9 and TRBJ2-2; D call uncertain. Trimming cost V 3 bases and J 4 bases, with 1 base left between them. The CDR3 runs to 11 residues. Germline V gene lookup returns CDR1 SGDLS and CDR2 YYNGEE.

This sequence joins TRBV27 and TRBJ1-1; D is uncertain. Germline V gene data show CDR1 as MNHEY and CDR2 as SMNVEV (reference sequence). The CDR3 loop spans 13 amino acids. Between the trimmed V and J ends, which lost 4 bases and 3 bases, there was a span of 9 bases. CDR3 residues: CASSSKSYTEAFF. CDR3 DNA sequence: TGTGCCAGCAGTTCAAAGAGTTACACTGAAGCTTTCTTT.

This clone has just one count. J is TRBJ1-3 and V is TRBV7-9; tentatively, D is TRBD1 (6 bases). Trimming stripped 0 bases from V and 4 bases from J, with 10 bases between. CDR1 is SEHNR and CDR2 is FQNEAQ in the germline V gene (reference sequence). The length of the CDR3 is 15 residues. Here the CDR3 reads CASSLAGDRGNTIYF. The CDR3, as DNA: TGTGCCAGCAGCTTAGCGGGAGACAGGGGAAACACCATATATTTT.

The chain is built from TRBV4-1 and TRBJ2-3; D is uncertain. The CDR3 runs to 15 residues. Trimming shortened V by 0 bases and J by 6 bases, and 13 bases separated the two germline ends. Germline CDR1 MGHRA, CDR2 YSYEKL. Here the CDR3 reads CASSQDKGAADTQYF. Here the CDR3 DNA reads TGCGCCAGCAGCCAAGATAAGGGCGCGGCGGATACGCAGTATTTT.

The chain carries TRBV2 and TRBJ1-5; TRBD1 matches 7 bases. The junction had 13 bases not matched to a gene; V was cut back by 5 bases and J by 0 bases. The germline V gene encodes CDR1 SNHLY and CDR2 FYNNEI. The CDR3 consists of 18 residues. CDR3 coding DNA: TGTGCCAGCAGTTCCCAATTGGGCAGGGGGTATAGCAATCAGCCCCAGCATTTT. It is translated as CASSSQLGRGYSNQPQHF.

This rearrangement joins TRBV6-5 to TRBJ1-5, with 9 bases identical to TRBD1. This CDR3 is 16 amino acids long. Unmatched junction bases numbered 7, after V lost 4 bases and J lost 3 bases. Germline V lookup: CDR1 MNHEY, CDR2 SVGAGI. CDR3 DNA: TGTGCCAGCAGTTTTCCGGGACAGGGCTTCAATCAGCCCCAGCATTTT. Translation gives CASSFPGQGFNQPQHF.

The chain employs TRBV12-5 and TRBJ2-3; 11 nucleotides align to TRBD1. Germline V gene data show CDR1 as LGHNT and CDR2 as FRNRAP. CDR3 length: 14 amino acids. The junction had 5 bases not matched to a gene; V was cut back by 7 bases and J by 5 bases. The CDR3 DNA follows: TGTGCTAGTGTCCCCGGGACAGGGGGAGATACGCAGTATTTT. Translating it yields CASVPGTGGDTQYF.

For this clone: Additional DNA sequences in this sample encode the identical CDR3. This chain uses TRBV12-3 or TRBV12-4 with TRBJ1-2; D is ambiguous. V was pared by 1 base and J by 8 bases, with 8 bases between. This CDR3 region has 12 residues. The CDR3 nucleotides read TGTGCCAGCAGTTTAGGGGGATTAGGCTACACCTTC. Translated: CASSLGGLGYTF.

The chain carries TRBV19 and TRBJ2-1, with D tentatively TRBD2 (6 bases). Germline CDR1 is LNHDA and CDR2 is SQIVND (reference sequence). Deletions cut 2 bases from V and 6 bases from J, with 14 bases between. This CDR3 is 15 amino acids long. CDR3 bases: TGTGCCAGTAGTATACTGCGGGGACCCTCCAATGAGCAGTTCTTC. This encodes CASSILRGPSNEQFF.

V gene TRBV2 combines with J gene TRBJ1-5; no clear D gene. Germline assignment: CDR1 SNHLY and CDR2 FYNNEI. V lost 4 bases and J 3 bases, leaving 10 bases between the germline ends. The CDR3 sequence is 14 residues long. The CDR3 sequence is CASSVMGNNQPQHF. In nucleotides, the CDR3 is TGTGCCAGCAGTGTTATGGGGAACAATCAGCCCCAGCATTTT. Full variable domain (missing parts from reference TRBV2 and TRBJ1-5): EPEVTQTPSHQVTQMGQEVILRCVPISNHLYFYWYRQILGQKVEFLVSFYNNEISEKSEIFDDQFSVERPDGSNFTLKIRSTKLEDSAMYFCASSVMGNNQPQHFGDGTRLSIL.

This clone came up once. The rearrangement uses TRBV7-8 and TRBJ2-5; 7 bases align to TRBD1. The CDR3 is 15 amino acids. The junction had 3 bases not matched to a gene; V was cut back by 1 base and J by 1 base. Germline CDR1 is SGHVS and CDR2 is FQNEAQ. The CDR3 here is CASSLEGTAQETQYF. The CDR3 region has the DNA TGTGCCAGCAGCTTAGAGGGGACAGCCCAAGAGACCCAGTACTTC.